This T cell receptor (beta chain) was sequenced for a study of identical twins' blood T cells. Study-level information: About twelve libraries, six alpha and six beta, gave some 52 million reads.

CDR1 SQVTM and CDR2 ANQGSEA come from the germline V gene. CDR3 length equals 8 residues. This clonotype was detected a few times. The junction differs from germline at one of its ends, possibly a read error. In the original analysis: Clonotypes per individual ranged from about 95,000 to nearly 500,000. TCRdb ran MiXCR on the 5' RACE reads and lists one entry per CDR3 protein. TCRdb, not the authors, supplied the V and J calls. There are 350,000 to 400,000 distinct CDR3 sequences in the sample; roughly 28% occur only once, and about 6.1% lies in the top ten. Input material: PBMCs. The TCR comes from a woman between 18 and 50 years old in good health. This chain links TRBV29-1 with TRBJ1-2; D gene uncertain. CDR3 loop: CSVGARSF. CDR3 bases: TGCAGCGTCGGAGCGAGGTCCTTC.